The 31 T cell receptor beta chains presented below share a single source sample, sequenced in a study of glioma-infiltrating T cells after dendritic cell vaccination. The repertoire was sequenced with immunoSEQ multiplex PCR; TCRdb's copy has only in-frame clones and lacks some. The repertoire holds 80,000 to 100,000 clones, with around 80% as singletons. As for time point: after dendritic cell vaccination, including at tumor progression/relapse. The specimen was blood, collected after dendritic cell vaccination. The receptor source for this set is a human donor with glioblastoma.

The chain joins TRBV15 to TRBJ2-5; tentative D call: TRBD1 (6 bases). The DNA end is more similar to TRBJ2-7, so the J call may be wrong. This CDR3 is built from 15 residues. Looked up from germline, CDR1 is LNHNV and CDR2 is YYDKDF (reference sequence). This CDR3 reads CATSRGQGRNYEQYF. As DNA, the CDR3 is TGTGCCACCAGCAGAGGGCAGGGGCGAAACTACGAGCAGTACTTC.

The chain joins TRBV4-2 to TRBJ2-7; D might be TRBD2 (6 bases). Germline lookup yields CDR1 LGHNA and CDR2 YNFKEQ. V shed 2 bases and J shed 4 bases, with 15 bases lying between them. The CDR3 runs 15 residues. The CDR3 coding sequence is TGTGCCAGCAGCCAAAACGCGGGATCGCTTTACGAGCAGTACTTC. Its protein product is CASSQNAGSLYEQYF.

The gene calls are TRBV29-1 and TRBJ2-7; 11 nucleotides match TRBD2. The CDR3 has 15 residues. Germline lookup yields CDR1 SQVTM and CDR2 ANQGSEA. V shed 7 bases and J 0 bases; nucleotides not matched to a gene: 8. The CDR3 is CSATTGTSGSYEQYF. The CDR3 DNA is TGCAGCGCCACGACCGGGACTAGCGGCTCCTACGAGCAGTACTTC.

V is TRBV4-2 and J is TRBJ2-1; D perhaps matches TRBD1 (7 bases). The germline V and J ends were trimmed by 4 bases and 6 bases, with 13 bases remaining between them. The germline V gene encodes CDR1 LGHNA and CDR2 YNFKEQ. CDR3 length equals 14 residues. The CDR3 loop is CASSRTGEVNEQFF. In DNA form, the CDR3 reads TGTGCCAGCAGCCGCACAGGGGAGGTCAATGAGCAGTTCTTC.

The J gene is TRBJ2-3, the V gene TRBV9, with 13 bases fitting TRBD2. The CDR3 consists of 18 residues. Trimming removed 4 bases from V and 1 base from J; junction bases left unmatched: 9. The V gene's germline CDR1 is SGDLS and CDR2 YYNGEE. DNA of the CDR3: TGTGCCAGCAGCTCCCGACTAGCGGGGGGACGCGGCACAGATACGCAGTATTTT. It encodes CASSSRLAGGRGTDTQYF.

The chain couples TRBV19 to TRBJ1-2; D gene ambiguous. V dropped 3 bases and J dropped 0 bases, with 20 bases sitting between them. The CDR3 consists of 18 residues. Germline lookup yields CDR1 LNHDA and CDR2 SQIVND (reference sequence). CDR3: CASSISNRGLPTNYGYTF. The CDR3 region has the DNA TGTGCCAGTAGTATTTCGAACAGAGGGCTACCCACTAACTATGGCTACACCTTC.

The gene calls are TRBV5-1 and TRBJ1-1, with 8 bases lining up with TRBD1. Looked up from germline, CDR1 is SGHRS and CDR2 is YFSETQ. V dropped 4 bases and J dropped 5; count of bases not matched to a gene: 7. This CDR3 is built from 14 residues. The CDR3 spells CASSRLTGGTEAFF. The CDR3, as DNA: TGCGCCAGCAGCAGATTAACAGGGGGGACTGAAGCTTTCTTT.

The chain is built from TRBV7-9 and TRBJ2-7, with TRBD2 matching 11 bases. V shed 1 base, J shed 3 bases, and the junction held 8 bases outside the gene matches. The germline V gene encodes CDR1 SEHNR and CDR2 FQNEAQ (reference sequence). The CDR3 extends over 17 amino acids. DNA of the CDR3: TGTGCCAGCAGCTTAGTTCTGACTAGCGGGGTTAACTACGAGCAGTACTTC. Amino acids: CASSLVLTSGVNYEQYF.

The chain carries TRBV27 and TRBJ1-6, with TRBD1 matching 9 bases. Trimming removed 3 bases from V and 7 bases from J; junction bases left unmatched: 1. The germline V gene has CDR1 MNHEY and CDR2 SMNVEV (reference sequence). The CDR3 contains 14 residues. In nucleotides, the CDR3 is TGTGCCAGCAGTTTCGGACAGGGGAATTCACCCCTCCACTTT. Translated, it gives CASSFGQGNSPLHF.

The J gene is TRBJ1-1, the V gene TRBV28; 7 nucleotides match TRBD1. With V trimmed by 5 bases and J by 1 base, 13 bases remained unmatched. Looked up from germline, CDR1 is MDHEN and CDR2 is SYDVKM. The CDR3 is 17 amino acids. Written as DNA, the CDR3 is TGTGCCAGCAGTGAAACCCAAAATACAGGGGCGAACACTGAAGCTTTCTTT. It translates to CASSETQNTGANTEAFF.

The rearrangement links TRBV27 to TRBJ1-1; possible D gene TRBD1, 5 bases. V was trimmed by 0 bases and J by 1 base, leaving 9 bases between them. Germline V gene data show CDR1 as MNHEY and CDR2 as SMNVEV (reference sequence). This CDR3 spans 15 amino acids. The CDR3 nucleotides are TGTGCCAGCAGTTTATCCGGCGGGACGAACACTGAAGCTTTCTTT. Protein: CASSLSGGTNTEAFF.

This clone was observed a few times. The chain has TRBV7-2 and TRBJ2-1; 9 nucleotides agree with TRBD2. CDR1 and CDR2 (germline): SGHTA, FQGNSA. The V and J ends lost 4 bases and 2 bases, in that order; junction bases with no gene match: 3. The CDR3 sequence is 15 residues long. CDR3 amino acids: CASSSRTSAYNEQFF. CDR3 in DNA: TGTGCCAGCAGCTCAAGGACTAGCGCCTACAATGAGCAGTTCTTC.

The CDR3 DNA sequence: TGTGCCAGCTCACCACCGCAGGGGTTATATGGCTACACCTTC. It is translated as CASSPPQGLYGYTF. The V and J genes are TRBV18 and TRBJ1-2; maybe TRBD1 (6 bases). CDR1 and CDR2 from the germline V gene are KGHSH and LQKENI. Trimming shortened V by 0 bases and J by 5 bases, and 10 bases separated the two germline ends. The CDR3 has 14 residues.

This chain joins TRBV19 and TRBJ1-1, with 10 bases aligning to TRBD1. Germline V gene sequence: CDR1 LNHDA, CDR2 SQIVND (reference sequence). The CDR3 has 15 residues. J gave up 5 bases and V 6 bases, and 9 bases lay outside the gene matches. CDR3 nucleotides: TGTGCCAGTAGACCACGACAGGGGGCTGGTACTGAAGCTTTCTTT. Its protein is CASRPRQGAGTEAFF.

The chain combines TRBV5-1 with TRBJ1-4, with TRBD1 matching over 7 bases. V gave up 2 bases and J gave up 1 base; unmatched junction bases: 2. CDR1 and CDR2 from the germline V gene are SGHRS and YFSETQ. The CDR3 is 15 residues long. CDR3 in DNA: TGCGCCAGCAGCTTAGCAGGGGGAACTAATGAAAAACTGTTTTTT. Protein: CASSLAGGTNEKLFF.

The chain employs TRBV4-2 and TRBJ2-1, with TRBD2 as a possible D gene (5 bases). The CDR3 length is 15 residues. Germline lookup yields CDR1 LGHNA and CDR2 YNFKEQ. V dropped 1 base and J dropped 7 bases, with 14 bases sitting between them. The CDR3 DNA follows: TGTGCCAGCAGCCAAGCGTGGCGGGCCCGGAATGAGCAGTTCTTC. Amino acids: CASSQAWRARNEQFF.

This clone appeared a single time. The chain combines TRBV5-1 with TRBJ2-1, with 10 bases matching TRBD2. The CDR3 contains 16 residues. Germline loops: CDR1 SGHRS, CDR2 YFSETQ. Losses at the gene ends were 5 bases for V and 3 bases for J; bases not matched to a gene: 8. The CDR3 loop reads CASRLGLAEIYNEQFF. CDR3 sequence (DNA): TGCGCCAGCAGATTAGGACTAGCGGAAATCTACAATGAGCAGTTCTTC.

Written as DNA, the CDR3 is TGTGCCAGCAGCTCGGTATGGTCCTACAATGAGCAGTTCTTC. This gives the protein CASSSVWSYNEQFF. This chain connects TRBV7-2 to TRBJ2-1; D uncertain. CDR3 length: 14 residues. Germline V lookup: CDR1 SGHTA, CDR2 FQGNSA. Trimming cost V 4 bases and J 1 base, with 8 bases left between them.

The chain recombines TRBV6-5 with TRBJ2-3; D is possibly TRBD1 (6 bases). The CDR3 runs to 15 residues. Trimming stripped 5 bases from V and 3 bases from J, with 15 bases between. Germline values: CDR1 MNHEY, CDR2 SVGAGI. The DNA of the CDR3 is TGTGCCAGCAGTGGCGCCTTGGGGGCGACAGATACGCAGTATTTT. Its translation is CASSGALGATDTQYF.

CDR3 sequence: CASSSIAADEQFF. CDR3 DNA sequence: TGTGCCAGCAGTTCAATAGCGGCGGATGAGCAGTTCTTC. This chain connects TRBV27 to TRBJ2-1; tentatively, D is TRBD2 (6 bases). V shed 4 bases and J shed 8 bases, with 12 bases lying between them. CDR3 length equals 13 residues. CDR1 and CDR2 from the germline V gene are MNHEY and SMNVEV (reference sequence).

This chain connects TRBV4-2 to TRBJ2-2; the D gene is possibly TRBD2 (5 bases). The CDR3 totals 16 residues. In germline, CDR1 is LGHNA, CDR2 YNFKEQ. V was clipped by 4 bases and J by 0 bases, with 12 bases between them. This CDR3 reads CASSPRARANTGELFF. The CDR3 DNA reads as TGTGCCAGCAGCCCCCGGGCGAGGGCGAACACCGGGGAGCTGTTTTTT.

This clone was detected only once. The rearrangement uses TRBV7-6 and TRBJ2-7, with a possible D match to TRBD2 (6 bases). Trimming took 5 bases from V and 4 from J, leaving 21 bases between them. The CDR3 runs to 16 residues. The germline CDR1 and CDR2 sequences are SGHVS and FNYEAQ. CDR3 residues: CASSQSVGGGIYEQYF. CDR3 DNA: TGTGCCAGCAGCCAATCCGTGGGGGGAGGTATATACGAGCAGTACTTC.

This sequence joins TRBV6-1 and TRBJ1-1, with D perhaps TRBD1 (6 bases). The CDR3 consists of 14 residues. Germline values: CDR1 MNHNS, CDR2 SASEGT. V was shortened by 4 bases and J by 1 base, with 10 bases between the two germline ends. CDR3 sequence: CASSGVGGNTEAFF. The CDR3 coding sequence is TGTGCCAGCAGTGGGGTAGGGGGGAACACTGAAGCTTTCTTT.

This clone was counted only a few times. The chain combines TRBV27 with TRBJ1-1; 7 bases agree with TRBD1. The CDR3 spans 17 residues. CDR1 MNHEY and CDR2 SMNVEV come from the germline V gene (reference sequence). Trimming removed 5 bases from V and 4 bases from J; junction bases left unmatched: 16. CDR3 nucleotide sequence: TGTGCCAGCAGTGGACCGACGAGGGGGCCCGTAGGCACTGAAGCTTTCTTT. Amino acid sequence: CASSGPTRGPVGTEAFF.

This chain links TRBV5-4 with TRBJ2-7, with 8 bases matching TRBD2. The germline CDR1 and CDR2 sequences are SGHNT and YYREEE (reference sequence). The CDR3 is 15 amino acids. Trimming removed 0 bases from V and 1 base from J; junction bases left unmatched: 3. The CDR3 spells CASSLGLAGSYEQYF. The CDR3 DNA sequence: TGTGCCAGCAGCTTGGGGCTAGCGGGTTCCTACGAGCAGTACTTC.

This clone appeared a single time. The V call is TRBV11-2, the J call TRBJ1-2; D gene uncertain. V was trimmed by 5 bases and J by 4 bases, leaving 17 bases between them. Germline V gene sequence: CDR1 SGHAT, CDR2 FQNNGV. There are 15 residues in the CDR3. The CDR3 region is CASSPEGGIFYGYTF. CDR3 DNA: TGTGCCAGCAGCCCAGAAGGCGGGATTTTCTATGGCTACACCTTC.

The V and J genes are TRBV6-1 and TRBJ2-7; maybe TRBD1 (5 bases). The V gene's germline CDR1 is MNHNS and CDR2 SASEGT. The CDR3 contains 12 residues. The V end was cut by 5 bases, the J end by 6 bases, with 11 bases between. CDR3 DNA: TGTGCCAGCAGTTATGACAGTGGCGAGCAGTACTTC. Its translation is CASSYDSGEQYF.

The gene calls are TRBV7-8 and TRBJ1-1, with 10 nucleotides matching TRBD1. Germline V lookup: CDR1 SGHVS, CDR2 FQNEAQ. The CDR3 has 15 residues. Unmatched junction bases numbered 5, after V lost 4 bases and J lost 3 bases. CDR3 coding DNA: TGTGCCAGCAGCTCCGGCGGGACAGGGGACACTGAAGCTTTCTTT. This gives the protein CASSSGGTGDTEAFF.

This clone was counted a single time. The chain links TRBV7-9 to TRBJ1-5; D is unresolved. The germline CDR1 and CDR2 sequences are SEHNR and FQNEAQ (reference sequence). This CDR3 has 13 amino acids. Trimming pared 2 bases from V and 5 bases from J, leaving 7 bases between. This chain's CDR3 is CASSLRVDQPQHF. The CDR3, as DNA: TGTGCCAGCAGCTTACGGGTTGATCAGCCCCAGCATTTT.

There are a few counts of this clone. The rearrangement links TRBV27 to TRBJ1-2; 8 positions agree with TRBD1. The CDR3 runs 14 residues. The trim removed 4 bases at V and 4 bases at J, leaving 5 bases unmatched. Germline V CDR1 and CDR2: MNHEY, SMNVEV (reference sequence). The chain's CDR3 is CASSSRQGFYGYTF. CDR3 DNA sequence: TGTGCCAGCAGTTCAAGACAGGGGTTCTATGGCTACACCTTC.

This rearrangement joins TRBV7-8 to TRBJ1-5, with D hard to call. Germline CDR1 and CDR2: SGHVS and FQNEAQ. The germline V and J ends were trimmed by 1 base and 6 bases, with 7 bases remaining between them. CDR3 length equals 13 residues. The CDR3 DNA follows: TGTGCCAGCAGCTTAGGAGGGTTTCAGCCCCAGCATTTT. Translating gives CASSLGGFQPQHF.